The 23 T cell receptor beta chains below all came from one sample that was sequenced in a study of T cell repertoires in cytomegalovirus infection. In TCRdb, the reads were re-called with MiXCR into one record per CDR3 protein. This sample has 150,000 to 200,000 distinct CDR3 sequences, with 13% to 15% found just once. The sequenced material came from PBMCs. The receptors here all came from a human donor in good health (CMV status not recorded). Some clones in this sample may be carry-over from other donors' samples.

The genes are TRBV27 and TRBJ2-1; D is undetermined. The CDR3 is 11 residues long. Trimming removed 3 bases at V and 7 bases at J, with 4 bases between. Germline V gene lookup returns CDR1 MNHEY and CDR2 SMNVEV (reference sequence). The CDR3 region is CASSFLNEQFF. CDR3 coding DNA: TGTGCCAGCAGTTTTTTGAATGAGCAGTTCTTC.

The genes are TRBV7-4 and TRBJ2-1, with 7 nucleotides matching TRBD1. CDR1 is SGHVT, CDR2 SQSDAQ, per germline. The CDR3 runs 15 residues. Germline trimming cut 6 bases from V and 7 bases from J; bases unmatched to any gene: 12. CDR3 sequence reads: CASSPRGQDRNEQFF. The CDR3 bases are TGTGCCAGCAGTCCAAGAGGACAGGACCGGAATGAGCAGTTCTTC.

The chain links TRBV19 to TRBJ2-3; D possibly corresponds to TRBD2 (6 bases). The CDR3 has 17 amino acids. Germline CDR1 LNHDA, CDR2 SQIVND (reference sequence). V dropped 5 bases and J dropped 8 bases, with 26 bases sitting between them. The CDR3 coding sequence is TGTGCCAGTAGTCCCCTCGGAGCGGGCCGGCCGGTTGGTACGCAGTATTTT. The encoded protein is CASSPLGAGRPVGTQYF.

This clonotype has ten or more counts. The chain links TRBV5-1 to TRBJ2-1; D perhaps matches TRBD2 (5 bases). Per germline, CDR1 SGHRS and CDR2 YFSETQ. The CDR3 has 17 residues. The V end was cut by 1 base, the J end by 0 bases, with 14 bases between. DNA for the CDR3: TGCGCCAGCAGCTTGACAGAGCGGTCGCACTCCTACAATGAGCAGTTCTTC. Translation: CASSLTERSHSYNEQFF.

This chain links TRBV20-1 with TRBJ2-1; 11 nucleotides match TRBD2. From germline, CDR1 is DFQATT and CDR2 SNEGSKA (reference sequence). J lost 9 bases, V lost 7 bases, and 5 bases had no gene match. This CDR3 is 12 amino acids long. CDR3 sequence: CSVRLAGGEQFF. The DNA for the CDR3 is TGCAGTGTTCGGCTAGCGGGAGGTGAGCAGTTCTTC.

The CDR3 reads CASSEWGSREETKNIQYF. The CDR3 bases are TGTGCCAGCAGTGAATGGGGGTCCAGGGAAGAGACCAAAAACATTCAGTACTTC. This chain uses TRBV25-1 with TRBJ2-4; D possibly uses TRBD1 or TRBD2 (5 bases each). CDR3 length: 18 amino acids. The ends were cut back, 1 base at V and 2 bases at J, with 18 bases in the middle. CDR1 is MGHDK and CDR2 is SYGVNS in the germline V gene.

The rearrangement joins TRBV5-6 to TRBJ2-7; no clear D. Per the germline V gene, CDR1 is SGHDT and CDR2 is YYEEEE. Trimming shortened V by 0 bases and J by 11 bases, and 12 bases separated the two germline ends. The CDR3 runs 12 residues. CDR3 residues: CASSLAGWKEYF. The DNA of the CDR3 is TGTGCCAGCAGCTTGGCCGGGTGGAAGGAGTACTTC.

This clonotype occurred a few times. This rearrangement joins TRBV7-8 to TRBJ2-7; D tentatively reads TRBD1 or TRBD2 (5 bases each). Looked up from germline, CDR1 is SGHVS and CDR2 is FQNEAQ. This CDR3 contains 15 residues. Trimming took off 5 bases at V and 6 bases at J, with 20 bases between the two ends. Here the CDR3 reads CASSHLGPGNAEQYF. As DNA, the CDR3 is TGTGCCAGCAGCCACCTGGGACCAGGGAACGCCGAGCAGTACTTC.

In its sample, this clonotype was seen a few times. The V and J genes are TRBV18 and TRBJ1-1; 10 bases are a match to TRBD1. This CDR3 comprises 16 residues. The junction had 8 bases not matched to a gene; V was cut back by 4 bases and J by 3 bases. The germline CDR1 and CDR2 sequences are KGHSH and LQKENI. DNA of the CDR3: TGTGCCAGCTCACTCTGGACAGGGGGTTTGGACACTGAAGCTTTCTTT. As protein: CASSLWTGGLDTEAFF.

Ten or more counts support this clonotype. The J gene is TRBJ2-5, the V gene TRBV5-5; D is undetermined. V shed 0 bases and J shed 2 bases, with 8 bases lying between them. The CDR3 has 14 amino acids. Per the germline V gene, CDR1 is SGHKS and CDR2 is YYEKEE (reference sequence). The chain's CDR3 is CASSLVAVQETQYF. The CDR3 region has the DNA TGTGCCAGCAGCTTGGTGGCGGTTCAAGAGACCCAGTACTTC.

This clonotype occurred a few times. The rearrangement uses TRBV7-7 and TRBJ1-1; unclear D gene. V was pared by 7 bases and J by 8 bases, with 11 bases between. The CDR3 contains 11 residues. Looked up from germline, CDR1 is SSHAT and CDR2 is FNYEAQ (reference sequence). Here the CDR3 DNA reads TGTGCCAGCATCGAGACATCGGAAGCTTTCTTT. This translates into CASIETSEAFF.

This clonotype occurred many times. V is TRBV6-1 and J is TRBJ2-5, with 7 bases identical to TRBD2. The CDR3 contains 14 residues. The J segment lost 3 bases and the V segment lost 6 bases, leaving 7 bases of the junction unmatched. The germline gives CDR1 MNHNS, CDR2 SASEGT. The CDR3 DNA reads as TGTGCCAGCAGGGGGTTGGCGGGAGAAGAGACCCAGTACTTC. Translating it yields CASRGLAGEETQYF.

The CDR3 DNA reads as TGTGCCAGCAGGCCCCCTACAGGGACTGCCTCCTACGAGCAGTACTTC. Residues: CASRPPTGTASYEQYF. V usage is TRBV28 and J usage is TRBJ2-7, with D perhaps given as TRBD1 or TRBD2 (6 bases each). Germline CDR1 and CDR2: MDHEN and SYDVKM. The CDR3 runs 16 residues. V was trimmed by 6 bases and J by 0 bases, leaving 18 bases between them.

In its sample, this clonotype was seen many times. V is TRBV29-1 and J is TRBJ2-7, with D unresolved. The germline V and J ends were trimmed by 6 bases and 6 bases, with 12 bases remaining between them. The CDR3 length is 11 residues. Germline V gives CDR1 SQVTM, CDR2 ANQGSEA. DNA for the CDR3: TGCAGCGTCCCCGGGCCTGGCGAGCAGTACTTC. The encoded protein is CSVPGPGEQYF.

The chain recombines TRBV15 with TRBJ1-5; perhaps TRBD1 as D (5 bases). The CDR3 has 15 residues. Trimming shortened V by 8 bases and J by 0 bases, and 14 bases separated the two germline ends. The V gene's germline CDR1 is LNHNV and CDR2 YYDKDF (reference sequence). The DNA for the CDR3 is TGTGCCACCCACGCGGGGGGATATAGCAATCAGCCCCAGCATTTT. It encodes CATHAGGYSNQPQHF.

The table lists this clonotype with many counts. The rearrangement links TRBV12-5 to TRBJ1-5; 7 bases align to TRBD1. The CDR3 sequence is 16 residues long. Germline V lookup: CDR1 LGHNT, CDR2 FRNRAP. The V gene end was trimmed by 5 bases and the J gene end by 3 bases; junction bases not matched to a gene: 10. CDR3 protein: CASGKYPGQDNQPQHF. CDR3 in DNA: TGTGCTAGTGGTAAATACCCCGGACAGGACAATCAGCCCCAGCATTTT.

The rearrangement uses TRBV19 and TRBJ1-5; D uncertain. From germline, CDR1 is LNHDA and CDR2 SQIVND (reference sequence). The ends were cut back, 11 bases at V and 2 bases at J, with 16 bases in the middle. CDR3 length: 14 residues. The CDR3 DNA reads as TGTGCCGCCCGTCGGGTAGGAGGCAATCAGCCCCAGCATTTT. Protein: CAARRVGGNQPQHF. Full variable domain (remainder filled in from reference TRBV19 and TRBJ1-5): DGGITQSPKYLFRKEGQNVTLSCEQNLNHDAMYWYRQDPGQGLRLIYYSQIVNDFQKGDIAEGYSVSREKKESFPLTVTSAQKNPTAFYLCAARRVGGNQPQHFGDGTRLSIL.

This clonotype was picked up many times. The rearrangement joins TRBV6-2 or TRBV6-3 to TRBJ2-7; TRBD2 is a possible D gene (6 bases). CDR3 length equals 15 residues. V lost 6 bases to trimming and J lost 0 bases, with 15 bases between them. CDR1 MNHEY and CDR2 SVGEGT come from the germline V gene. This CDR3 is CASSRDSGLSYEQYF. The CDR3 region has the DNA TGTGCCAGCAGCCGGGACTCGGGACTCTCCTACGAGCAGTACTTC.

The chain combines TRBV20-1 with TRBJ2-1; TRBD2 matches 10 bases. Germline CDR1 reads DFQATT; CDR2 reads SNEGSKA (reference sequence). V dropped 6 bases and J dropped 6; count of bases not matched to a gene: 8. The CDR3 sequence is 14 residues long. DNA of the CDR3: TGCAGTGCGGCCACTAGCGGGGTTACCAATGAGCAGTTCTTC. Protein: CSAATSGVTNEQFF.

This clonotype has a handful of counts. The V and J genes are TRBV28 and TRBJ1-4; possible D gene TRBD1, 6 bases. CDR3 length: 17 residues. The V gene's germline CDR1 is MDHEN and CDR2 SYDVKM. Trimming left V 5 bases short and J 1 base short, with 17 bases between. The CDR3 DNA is TGTGCCAGCAGTCAAGGCGGGGGGCTCGGAACTAATGAAAAACTGTTTTTT. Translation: CASSQGGGLGTNEKLFF.

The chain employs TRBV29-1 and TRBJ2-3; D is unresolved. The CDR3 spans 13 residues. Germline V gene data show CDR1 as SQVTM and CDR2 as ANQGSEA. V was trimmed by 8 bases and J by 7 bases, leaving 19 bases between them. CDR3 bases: TGCAGCTCCCCTGGTAAAGGGATGAATACGCAGTATTTT. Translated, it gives CSSPGKGMNTQYF.

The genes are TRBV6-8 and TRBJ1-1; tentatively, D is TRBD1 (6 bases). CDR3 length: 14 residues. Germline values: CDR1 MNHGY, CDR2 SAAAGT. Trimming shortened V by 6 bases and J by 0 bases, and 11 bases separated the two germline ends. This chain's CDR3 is CASSTGPMNTEAFF. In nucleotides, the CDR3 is TGTGCCAGCAGCACAGGGCCCATGAACACTGAAGCTTTCTTT.

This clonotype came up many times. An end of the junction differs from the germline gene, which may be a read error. As DNA, the CDR3 is TGTGCCAGCAGCTTCCAGGGGCCCTCCAACGAGCAGTACTTC. It is translated as CASSFQGPSNEQYF. The chain uses TRBV7-2 and TRBJ2-7, with D tentatively TRBD1 (6 bases). Germline loops: CDR1 SGHTA, CDR2 FQGNSA. There are 14 residues in the CDR3. The entire variable domain, with the rest obtained from reference TRBV7-2 and TRBJ2-7, is as follows: GAGVSQSPSNKVTEKGKDVELRCDPISGHTALYWYRQSLGQGLEFLIYFQGNSAPDKSGLPSDRFSAERTGGSVSTLTIQRTQQEDSAVYLCASSFQGPSNEQYFGPGTRLTVT.